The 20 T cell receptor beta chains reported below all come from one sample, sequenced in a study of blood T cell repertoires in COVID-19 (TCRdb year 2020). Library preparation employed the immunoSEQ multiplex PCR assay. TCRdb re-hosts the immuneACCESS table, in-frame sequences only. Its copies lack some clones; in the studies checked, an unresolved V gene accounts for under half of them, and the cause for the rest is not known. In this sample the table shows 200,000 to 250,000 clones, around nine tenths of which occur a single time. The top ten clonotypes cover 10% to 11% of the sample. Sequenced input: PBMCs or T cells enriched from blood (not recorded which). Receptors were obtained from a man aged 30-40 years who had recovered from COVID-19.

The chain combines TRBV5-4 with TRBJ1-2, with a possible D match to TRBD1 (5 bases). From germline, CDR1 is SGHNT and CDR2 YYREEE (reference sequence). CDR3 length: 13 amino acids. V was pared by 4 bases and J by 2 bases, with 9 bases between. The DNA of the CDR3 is TGTGCCAGCAGCAAAGACAGAAACTATGGCTACACCTTC. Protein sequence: CASSKDRNYGYTF.

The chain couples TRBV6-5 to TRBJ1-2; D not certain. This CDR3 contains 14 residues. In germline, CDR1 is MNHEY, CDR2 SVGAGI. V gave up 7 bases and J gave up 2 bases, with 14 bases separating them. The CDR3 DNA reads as TGTGCCAGCACCTCTCCTCCCTCCAACTATGGCTACACCTTC. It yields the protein CASTSPPSNYGYTF.

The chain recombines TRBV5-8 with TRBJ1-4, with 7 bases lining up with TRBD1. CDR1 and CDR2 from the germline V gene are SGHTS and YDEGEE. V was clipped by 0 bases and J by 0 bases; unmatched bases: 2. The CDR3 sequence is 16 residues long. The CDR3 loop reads CASSLGQGATNEKLFF. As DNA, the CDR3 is TGTGCCAGCAGCTTGGGGCAGGGGGCAACTAATGAAAAACTGTTTTTT. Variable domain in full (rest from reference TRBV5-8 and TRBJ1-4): EAGVTQSPTHLIKTRGQQATLRCSPISGHTSVYWYQQALGLGLQFLLWYDEGEERNRGNFPPRFSGRQFPNYSSELNVNALELEDSALYLCASSLGQGATNEKLFFGSGTQLSVL.

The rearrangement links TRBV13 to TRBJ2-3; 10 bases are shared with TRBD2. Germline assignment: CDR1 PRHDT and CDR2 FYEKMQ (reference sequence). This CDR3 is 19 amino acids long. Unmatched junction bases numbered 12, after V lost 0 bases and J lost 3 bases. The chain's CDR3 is CASSLGGIAGGRVTDTQYF. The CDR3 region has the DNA TGTGCCAGCAGCTTAGGCGGAATAGCGGGGGGCCGTGTAACAGATACGCAGTATTTT.

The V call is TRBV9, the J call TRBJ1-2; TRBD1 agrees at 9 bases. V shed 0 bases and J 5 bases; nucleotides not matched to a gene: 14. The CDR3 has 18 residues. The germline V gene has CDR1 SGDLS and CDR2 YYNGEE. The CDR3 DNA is TGTGCCAGCAGCGTAGGCTCAGGAGACAGGGGGTTTCATTATGGCTACACCTTC. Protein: CASSVGSGDRGFHYGYTF. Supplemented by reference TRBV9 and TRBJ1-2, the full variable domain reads DSGVTQTPKHLITATGQRVTLRCSPRSGDLSVYWYQQSLDQGLQFLIQYYNGEERAKGNILERFSAQQFPDLHSELNLSSLELGDSALYFCASSVGSGDRGFHYGYTFGSGTRLTVV.

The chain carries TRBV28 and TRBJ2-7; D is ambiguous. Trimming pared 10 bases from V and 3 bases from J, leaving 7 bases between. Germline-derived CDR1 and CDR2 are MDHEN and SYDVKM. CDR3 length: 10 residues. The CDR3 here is CANSLYEQYF. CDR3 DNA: TGTGCCAACAGCCTCTACGAGCAGTACTTC.

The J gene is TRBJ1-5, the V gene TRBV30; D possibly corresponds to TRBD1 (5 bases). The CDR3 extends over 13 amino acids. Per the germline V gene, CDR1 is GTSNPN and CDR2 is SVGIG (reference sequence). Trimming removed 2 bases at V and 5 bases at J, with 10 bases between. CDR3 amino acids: CAWSPGWDQPQHF. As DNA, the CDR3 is TGTGCCTGGAGTCCAGGGTGGGATCAGCCCCAGCATTTT.

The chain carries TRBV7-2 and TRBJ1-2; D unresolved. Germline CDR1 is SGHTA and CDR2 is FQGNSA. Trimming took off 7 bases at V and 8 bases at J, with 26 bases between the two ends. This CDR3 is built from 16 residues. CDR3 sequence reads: CASTQTKREGVQGYTF. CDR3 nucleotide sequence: TGTGCCAGCACCCAAACCAAACGGGAGGGTGTGCAAGGCTACACCTTC.

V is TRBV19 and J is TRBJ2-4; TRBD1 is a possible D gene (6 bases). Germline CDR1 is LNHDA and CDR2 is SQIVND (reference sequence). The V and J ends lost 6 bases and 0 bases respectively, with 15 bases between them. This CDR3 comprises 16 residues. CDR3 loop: CASRGVDSLAKNIQYF. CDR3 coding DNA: TGTGCCAGTAGAGGAGTGGACAGCTTAGCCAAAAACATTCAGTACTTC.

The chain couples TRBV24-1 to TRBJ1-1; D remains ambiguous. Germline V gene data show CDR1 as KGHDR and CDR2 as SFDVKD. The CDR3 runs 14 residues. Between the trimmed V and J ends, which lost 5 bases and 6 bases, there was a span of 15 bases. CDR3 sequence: CATSVGGAGSEAFF. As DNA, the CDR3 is TGTGCCACCAGTGTTGGAGGTGCGGGGTCTGAAGCTTTCTTT.

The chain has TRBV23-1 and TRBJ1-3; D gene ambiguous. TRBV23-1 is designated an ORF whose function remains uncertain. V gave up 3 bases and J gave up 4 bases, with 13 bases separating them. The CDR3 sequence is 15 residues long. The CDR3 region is CASSHVPATGNTIYF. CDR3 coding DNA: TGCGCCAGCAGTCATGTCCCGGCGACAGGAAACACCATATATTTT.

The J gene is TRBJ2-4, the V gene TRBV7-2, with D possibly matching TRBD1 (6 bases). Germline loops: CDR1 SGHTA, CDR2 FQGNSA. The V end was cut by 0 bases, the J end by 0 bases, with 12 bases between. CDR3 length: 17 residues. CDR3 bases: TGTGCCAGCAGCTTAGCCGGGACAACCCTAGCCAAAAACATTCAGTACTTC. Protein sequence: CASSLAGTTLAKNIQYF.

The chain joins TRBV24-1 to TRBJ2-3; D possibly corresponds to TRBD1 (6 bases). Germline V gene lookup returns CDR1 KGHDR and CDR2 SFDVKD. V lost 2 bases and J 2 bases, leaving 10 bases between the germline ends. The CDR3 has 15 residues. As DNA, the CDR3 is TGTGCCACCAGTGATTCCCGGGACATCACAGATACGCAGTATTTT. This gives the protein CATSDSRDITDTQYF.

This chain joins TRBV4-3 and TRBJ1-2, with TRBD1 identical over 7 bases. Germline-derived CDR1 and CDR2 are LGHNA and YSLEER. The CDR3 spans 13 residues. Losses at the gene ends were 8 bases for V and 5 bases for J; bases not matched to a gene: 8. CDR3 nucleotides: TGCGCCAGCGCAGGGGGACGGGGATATGGCTACACCTTC. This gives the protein CASAGGRGYGYTF.

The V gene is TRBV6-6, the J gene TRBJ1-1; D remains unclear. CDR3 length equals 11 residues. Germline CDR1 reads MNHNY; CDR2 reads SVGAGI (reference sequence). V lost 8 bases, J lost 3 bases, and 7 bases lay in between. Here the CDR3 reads CASVQYTEAFF. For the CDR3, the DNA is TGTGCCAGCGTACAATACACTGAAGCTTTCTTT.

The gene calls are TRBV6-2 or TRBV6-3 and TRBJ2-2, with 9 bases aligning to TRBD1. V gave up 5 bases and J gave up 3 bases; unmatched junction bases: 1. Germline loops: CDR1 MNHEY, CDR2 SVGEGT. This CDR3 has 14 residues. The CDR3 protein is CASSRTGDTGELFF. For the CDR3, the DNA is TGTGCCAGCAGTAGGACAGGGGACACCGGGGAGCTGTTTTTT.

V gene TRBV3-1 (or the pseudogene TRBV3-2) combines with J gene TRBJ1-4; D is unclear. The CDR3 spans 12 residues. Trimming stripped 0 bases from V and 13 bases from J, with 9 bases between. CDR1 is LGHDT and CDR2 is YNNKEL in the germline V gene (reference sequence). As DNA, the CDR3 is TGTGCCAGCAGCCAAGACAGGCGCCTACTGTTTTTT. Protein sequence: CASSQDRRLLFF.

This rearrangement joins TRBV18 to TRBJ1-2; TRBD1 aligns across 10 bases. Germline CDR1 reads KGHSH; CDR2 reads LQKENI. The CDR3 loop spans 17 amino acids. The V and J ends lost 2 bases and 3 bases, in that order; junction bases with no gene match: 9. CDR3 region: CASSPIPGTGVDYGYTF. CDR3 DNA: TGTGCCAGCTCACCAATACCGGGGACAGGGGTCGACTATGGCTACACCTTC.

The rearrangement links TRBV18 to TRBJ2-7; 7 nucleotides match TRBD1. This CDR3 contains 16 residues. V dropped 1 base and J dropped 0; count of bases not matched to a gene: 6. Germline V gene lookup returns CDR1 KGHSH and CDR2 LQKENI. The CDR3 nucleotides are TGTGCCAGCTCACCACTTGGTGCAGGGGGCTCCTACGAGCAGTACTTC. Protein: CASSPLGAGGSYEQYF.

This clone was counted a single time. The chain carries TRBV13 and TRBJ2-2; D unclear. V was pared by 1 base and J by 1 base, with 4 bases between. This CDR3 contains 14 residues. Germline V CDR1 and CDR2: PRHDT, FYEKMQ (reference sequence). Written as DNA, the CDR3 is TGTGCCAGCAGCTTAGCAGGGAACACCGGGGAGCTGTTTTTT. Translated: CASSLAGNTGELFF.